This T cell receptor (beta chain) was recorded in a study of blood T cell repertoires in COVID-19. The germline gives CDR1 SGHVS, CDR2 FQNEAQ. This CDR3 contains 13 residues. The V end was cut by 3 bases, the J end by 3 bases, with 8 bases between. Assay: immunoSEQ multiplex PCR; the TCRdb copy retains only in-frame clones and omits some. The sample yields 150,000 to 170,000 clones, 65% to 90% seen once. Enrolment of Seattle patients took place during active infection, and they were followed longitudinally. The TCR originated in a woman aged 60 to 75 with COVID-19, enrolled during active disease. The chain uses TRBV7-8 and TRBJ1-1; possibly TRBD1 for D (5 bases). Sequencing was done on a sample of peripheral blood. The CDR3 is CASSFGGDTEAFF. In DNA form, the CDR3 reads TGTGCCAGCAGCTTCGGGGGGGACACTGAAGCTTTCTTT. The full variable domain, rest sourced from reference TRBV7-8 and TRBJ1-1, is GAGVSQSPRYKVAKRGQDVALRCDPISGHVSLFWYQQALGQGPEFLTYFQNEAQLDKSGLPSDRFFAERPEGSVSTLKIQRTQQEDSAVYLCASSFGGDTEAFFGQGTRLTVV.